The T cell receptor (beta chain) described here comes from a study of blood T cell repertoires in COVID-19. Across the whole study: Donors in the United States, Italy and Spain gave samples during acute or convalescent COVID-19. T cells, B-cell-depleted T cells, or PBMCs provided the cDNA or gDNA that served as material.

Original processing methods: Researchers report that nucleated cell counts were estimated from reference gene primer amplification. Generated by immunoSEQ multiplex PCR, the TCRdb table keeps only in-frame clones and is missing some. V and J calls and clone size are those listed in that table; D and trimming were worked out from the DNA. This sample carries 100,000 to 150,000 clones, approximately 89% of them seen once, and the ten largest clones take over 3.5%. CDR3 length: 13 residues. CDR1 and CDR2 from the germline V gene are SQVTM and ANQGSEA. For this clone: At one boundary the junction diverges from the germline segment, which might be a read error.

The receptor's source is an older woman with acute or convalescent COVID-19. Specimen: peripheral blood. V is TRBV29-1 and J is TRBJ2-1; 9 nucleotides align to TRBD2. CDR3 sequence reads: CTVSGSSYNEQFF. The CDR3, as DNA: TGCACCGTTAGCGGGAGCTCCTACAATGAGCAGTTCTTC.